Each of the 6 T cell receptor beta chains below was sequenced from the same sample in a study of beta chain features in type 1 diabetes (dated by TCRdb to between 2018 and 2020). Receptors were amplified or captured by the immunoSEQ multiplex PCR assay. The High Capacity cDNA Reverse Transcription Kit was used to reverse transcribe all of the isolated RNA, meaning that expressed TCRB transcripts were what got sequenced. As stored in TCRdb, this immuneACCESS dataset retains in-frame rearrangements with V and J assigned. A fraction of the clones does not appear; measured against another copy, unresolved V genes explain less than half of the discrepancy, and the remainder lacks a known reason. This sample has 900,000 or so clones in its table, and around a sixth of those were observed once. The ten largest clones take up 0.023% of the sample. Specimen: naive CD4+ T cells from blood. Read against the paper, the sample's cell subset or site label means: true naive CD4+ T cells. These receptors originate from a woman between 18 and 29 years old in good health.

This rearrangement joins TRBV19 to TRBJ2-1; D remains unclear. V was pared by 9 bases and J by 0 bases, with 18 bases between. Germline CDR1 and CDR2: LNHDA and SQIVND (reference sequence). The CDR3 length is 16 residues. CDR3 region: CASPPTTPRSYNEQFF. The CDR3, as DNA: TGTGCCAGCCCCCCCACTACACCCCGCTCCTACAATGAGCAGTTCTTC.

This clone has just a few counts. The CDR3: CASSPPGTAHEQYF. As DNA, the CDR3 is TGTGCCAGCTCACCACCGGGAACAGCACACGAGCAGTACTTC. The chain joins TRBV18 to TRBJ2-7; no clear D. The CDR3 covers 14 residues. CDR1 and CDR2 from the germline V gene are KGHSH and LQKENI. Trimming took 0 bases from V and 5 from J, leaving 11 bases between them.

This clone was counted between two and nine times. J is TRBJ2-3 and V is TRBV2, with a possible D match to TRBD1 (5 bases). CDR3 length equals 13 residues. Trimming removed 7 bases at V and 2 bases at J, with 10 bases between. Germline CDR1 is SNHLY and CDR2 is FYNNEI. The CDR3 sequence: CASTQGITDTQYF. The CDR3 DNA reads as TGTGCCAGCACCCAGGGAATCACAGATACGCAGTATTTT. The whole variable domain, filled in from reference TRBV2 and TRBJ2-3, reads EPEVTQTPSHQVTQMGQEVILRCVPISNHLYFYWYRQILGQKVEFLVSFYNNEISEKSEIFDDQFSVERPDGSNFTLKIRSTKLEDSAMYFCASTQGITDTQYFGPGTRLTVL.

The chain carries TRBV11-1 and TRBJ2-1, with a possible D match to TRBD1 (7 bases). The germline CDR1 and CDR2 sequences are SGHAT and FQDESV (reference sequence). This CDR3 has 15 amino acids. Between the trimmed V and J ends, which lost 2 bases and 7 bases, there was a span of 15 bases. CDR3 sequence reads: CASSLSGGWRNEQFF. CDR3 coding DNA: TGTGCCAGCAGCTTATCAGGGGGGTGGCGGAATGAGCAGTTCTTC. Full variable domain (rest looked up from reference TRBV11-1 and TRBJ2-1): EAEVAQSPRYKITEKSQAVAFWCDPISGHATLYWYRQILGQGPELLVQFQDESVVDDSQLPKDRFSAERLKGVDSTLKIQPAELGDSAMYLCASSLSGGWRNEQFFGPGTRLTVL.

In this sample, this clone turned up a few times. The V call is TRBV7-2, the J call TRBJ2-5; 9 bases agree with TRBD2. This CDR3 has 14 amino acids. J lost 7 bases, V lost 5 bases, and 8 bases had no gene match. CDR1 and CDR2 (germline): SGHTA, FQGNSA. In DNA form, the CDR3 reads TGTGCCAGCAGCCCATGGCGGGAGGGTGGGACCCAGTACTTC. It translates to CASSPWREGGTQYF.

The V call is TRBV27, the J call TRBJ2-4; 8 nucleotides line up with TRBD2. The CDR3 is made up of 14 amino acids. The ends lost 4 bases at V and 6 bases at J; junction bases unmatched: 5. Germline CDR1 is MNHEY and CDR2 is SMNVEV (reference sequence). The CDR3 region is CASSSTAGGNIQYF. CDR3 sequence (DNA): TGTGCCAGCAGTTCAACGGCGGGGGGAAACATTCAGTACTTC.